This TCR beta chain was retrieved from a study of post-analysis software for immune sequencing data. Prepared libraries of TCR beta cDNA carried unique molecular identifiers. TCRdb ran MiXCR on the PCR reads and lists one entry per CDR3 protein. Here the sample spans almost 700,000 distinct CDR3 sequences, 59% being singletons. General observations from the study: About five TRBV segments, including TRBV5-6, TRBV5-1 and TRBV20-1, were more frequent in patients than controls. Multiple sclerosis was associated with a significant reduction in normalized Chao1 diversity relative to controls.

CDR1 MNHNS and CDR2 SASEGT come from the germline V gene. The CDR3 runs 17 residues. V was pared by 0 bases and J by 5 bases, with 10 bases of the junction left unmatched. With respect to this clonotype: Its target is unknown.

Material for sequencing was blood. This clonotype was sampled from a girl between 2 and 10 years old with multiple sclerosis. The gene calls are TRBV6-1 and TRBJ2-1, with 7 bases that match TRBD2. The CDR3: CASSEAGWAGTNNEQFF. CDR3 sequence (DNA): TGTGCCAGCAGTGAAGCGGGGTGGGCAGGGACTAACAATGAGCAGTTCTTC.